This T cell receptor beta chain derives from a study of blood T cell repertoires in COVID-19. Study as a whole: Sites in the United States, Italy and Spain provided acute and convalescent COVID-19 samples. From T cells, B-cell-depleted T cells, or PBMCs came the material, which was cDNA or gDNA.

The length of the CDR3 is 14 residues. V lost 0 bases and J lost 7; bases outside the gene matches: 7. CDR1 and CDR2 (germline): GTSNPN, SVGIG (reference sequence). Original processing methods: Nucleated cell counts were estimated from reference gene primer amplification. Here immunoSEQ multiplex PCR was the method, and the copy in TCRdb shows in-frame clones only, minus some. V, J and clone size reflect that table, while D and trimming were determined from the DNA. The data show 250,000 to 350,000 clones, 87% seen once. Sequenced sample: peripheral blood. This chain uses TRBV30 with TRBJ1-2; 8 bases fit TRBD1. This clonotype was sampled from a woman aged 50 to 60 who had recovered from COVID-19. The CDR3 loop is CAWSVQGASSGYTF. CDR3 DNA: TGTGCCTGGAGTGTGCAGGGGGCTAGTTCTGGCTACACCTTC.